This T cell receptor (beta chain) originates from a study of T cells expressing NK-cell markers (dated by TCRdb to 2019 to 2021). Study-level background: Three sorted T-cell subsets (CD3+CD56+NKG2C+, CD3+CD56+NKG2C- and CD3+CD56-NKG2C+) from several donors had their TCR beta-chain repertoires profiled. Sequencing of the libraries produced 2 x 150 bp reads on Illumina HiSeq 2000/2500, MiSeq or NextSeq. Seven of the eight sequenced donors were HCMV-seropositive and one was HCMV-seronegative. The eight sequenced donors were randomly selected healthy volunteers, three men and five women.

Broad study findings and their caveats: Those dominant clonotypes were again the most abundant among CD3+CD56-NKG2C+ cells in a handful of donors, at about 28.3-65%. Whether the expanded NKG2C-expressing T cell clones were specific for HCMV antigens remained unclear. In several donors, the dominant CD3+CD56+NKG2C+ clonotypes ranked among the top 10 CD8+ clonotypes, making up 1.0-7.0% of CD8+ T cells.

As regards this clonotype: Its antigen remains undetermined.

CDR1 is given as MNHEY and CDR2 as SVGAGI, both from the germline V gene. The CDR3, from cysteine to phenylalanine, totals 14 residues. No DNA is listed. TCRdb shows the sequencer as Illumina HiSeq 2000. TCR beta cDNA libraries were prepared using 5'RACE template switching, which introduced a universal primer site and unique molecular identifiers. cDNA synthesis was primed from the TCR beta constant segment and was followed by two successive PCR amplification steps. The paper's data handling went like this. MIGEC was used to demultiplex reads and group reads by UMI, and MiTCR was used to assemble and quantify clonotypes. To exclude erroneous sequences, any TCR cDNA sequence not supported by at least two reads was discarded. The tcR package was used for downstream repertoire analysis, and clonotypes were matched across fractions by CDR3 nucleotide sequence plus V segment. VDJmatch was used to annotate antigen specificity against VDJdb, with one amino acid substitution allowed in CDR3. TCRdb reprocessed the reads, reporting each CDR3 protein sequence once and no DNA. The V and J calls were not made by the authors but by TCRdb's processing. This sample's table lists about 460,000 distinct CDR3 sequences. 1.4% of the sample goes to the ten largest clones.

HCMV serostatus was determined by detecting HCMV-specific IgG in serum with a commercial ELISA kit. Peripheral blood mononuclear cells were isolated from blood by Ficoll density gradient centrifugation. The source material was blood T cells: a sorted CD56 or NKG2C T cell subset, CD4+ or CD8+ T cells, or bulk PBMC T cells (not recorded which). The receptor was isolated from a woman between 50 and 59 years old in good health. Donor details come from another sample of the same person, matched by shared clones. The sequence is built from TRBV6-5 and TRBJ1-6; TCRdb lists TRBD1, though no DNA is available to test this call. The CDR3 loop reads CASSPNDRNSPLHF.